This T cell receptor (beta chain) was identified in a study of response to subunit inactivated influenza vaccine. The V and J ends lost 6 bases and 0 bases, in that order; junction bases with no gene match: 5. The germline gives CDR1 SGHTA, CDR2 FQGNSA. The length of the CDR3 is 15 residues. TCRdb recomputed calls from the RT-PCR reads with MiXCR, one row per CDR3 protein. Among about 800,000 distinct CDR3 sequences listed, over 20% were seen once. This clonotype was detected a few times. The rearrangement links TRBV7-2 to TRBJ2-7; 10 nucleotides line up with TRBD2. This receptor was taken from a man between 50 and 59 years old who received an inactivated influenza vaccine. The source material was PBMCs from blood, sampled more than 4 days after vaccination. The DNA of the CDR3 is TGTGCCAGCAGACGCGCTAGCGGGGGCTCCTACGAGCAGTACTTC. As protein: CASRRASGGSYEQYF. The full variable domain, rest sourced from reference TRBV7-2 and TRBJ2-7, is GAGVSQSPSNKVTEKGKDVELRCDPISGHTALYWYRQSLGQGLEFLIYFQGNSAPDKSGLPSDRFSAERTGGSVSTLTIQRTQQEDSAVYLCASRRASGGSYEQYFGPGTRLTVT.